This note documents a single TCR beta chain sequence. This clonotype showed up just a few times. Its antigen is unknown. Base qualities are not provided; no much larger clone lies one nucleotide away. cDNA was synthesized by template-switch 5'RACE using a primer with a 10-nucleotide random unique molecular identifier that tagged each TCR transcript. Every sequencing run yielded over 160 million TCR-beta sequences covering 15-18 subjects. Total RNA was extracted with the RNeasy kit. Using the KAPA Real-time Library Amplification kit, TCR-beta VDJ regions were amplified with primers for the TCR constant region and the 5'RACE anchor. A first PCR added sample indexes and Illumina adaptors, and a second PCR then raised library yield. After Ampure bead purification, the TCR product of roughly 650 bp was size-selected on a 2% E-gel SizeSelection system. Before pooling, library quality was checked on a Bioanalyzer, concentration was measured with Qubit, and libraries were quantified with the Kapa Library Quantification kit. Paired-end 2 x 150 bp sequencing of the libraries was performed on an Illumina HiSeq 2500. To increase sequence diversity, roughly 24-32% phiX was spiked into each library pool. Turning to the authors' computational methods: The UMI-based MiGEC pipeline processed quality-filtered reads and removed over 80% of raw TCR sequences during error correction. IMGT germline references were used for alignment of VDJ genes, and clonotypes were defined by a unique CDR3 amino acid sequence together with V-J genes. VDJtools evaluated clonal expansion, Shannon diversity and CDR3 relatedness (CalcPairwiseDistances, ClusterSamples); CLCbio workbench built phylogenetic trees. Expanded clones were defined as having at least 8 unique UMIs, based on coefficient-of-variation modelling across technical triplicates. Starting from the raw public reads, TCRdb applied fastp trimming at Q25, assembled clones with MiXCR and retained in-frame beta chains. Every entry covers one CDR3 protein and lists the most common genes and DNA from its rows. TCRdb's processing, not the authors' own work, is the source of the V and J calls. The sample data list 65,000 to 70,000 distinct CDR3 sequences, and roughly 3.6% of these were observed just once. Together, the top ten hold 1% to 1.5% of the sample.

These data come from a study of neurological immune-mediated disorders (dated by TCRdb to between 2017 and 2020). About the full investigation: Among the 34 multiple sclerosis patients, 31 had relapsing-remitting MS and 3 had secondary progressive MS. Peripheral blood TCR-beta repertoires from HTLV-I-associated myelopathy (HAM/TSP) patients, multiple sclerosis patients and healthy controls were compared by UMI-based sequencing. Of the approximately 65 subjects in the cohort, some 14 were HAM/TSP patients, about 34 were multiple sclerosis patients, and some 20 were healthy controls. The 106 TCR-beta libraries covered PBMC samples along with longitudinal samples, technical triplicates, and paired sorted CD4+ and CD8+ T-cell subsets. Study-wide findings and limitations: The highest TCR clonal expansion was observed in HAM/TSP patients, whereas the lowest was observed in MS patients, even when compared with healthy controls. In phylogenetic analysis, the repertoires of 18 of 34 MS patients grouped into a cluster of related CDR3 sequences, which suggests a possible signature at the repertoire level. No clinical or MRI features were associated with the MS cluster, and the authors said that larger cohorts are needed. No identical CDR3 amino acid sequences were found to be shared among expanded clones across subjects, suggesting that TCR-beta repertoires were private in all groups.

Unsorted PBMC libraries were generated from 2 million PBMCs stored in RNAlater at -80 °C until RNA extraction. Multiple sclerosis patients were enrolled in a US clinical protocol under which disease progression was evaluated by magnetic resonance imaging. PBMCs were separated from peripheral blood using Ficoll-Hypaque density gradient centrifugation and then cryopreserved in liquid nitrogen. Sequences SGHTA (CDR1) and FQGNSA (CDR2) are obtained from the germline V gene. V loses 5 bases of germline sequence and J loses 7 bases, and the interval between the two ends is 14 bases. The CDR3 holds 13 amino acids from the cysteine to the phenylalanine. Only CDR3 DNA remains: 39 bases, in frame from the first base.

This clonotype originated in a young man with multiple sclerosis. The receptor chain draws on TRBV7-2 and TRBJ1-1; tentative D gene TRBD1, with 5 bases matching. Material for sequencing was PBMCs. Here is the DNA: TGTGCCAGCAGCCCGGGATTGGGGGTTGAAGCTTTCTTT. Translated, it gives CASSPGLGVEAFF.